The clone carrying this TCR beta chain ranks as medium-sized in terms of frequency. The data stem from a study of T cell clusters in autoimmune cytopenias. Multiplex touch-down PCR amplified TRB using TRB-A and TRB-B pools in one tube. TCRdb re-called the multiplex PCR reads and catalogs CDR3 proteins one per entry, DNA excluded. In all, the sample yields some 890 distinct CDR3 sequences. Each sample's input was 200 to 300 ng genomic DNA, some 38,000 genome equivalents. Germline-derived CDR1 and CDR2 are SGHNT and YYREEE (reference sequence). The CDR3 sequence is 14 residues long. This clonotype was sampled from a human donor with an autoimmune cytopenia or autoimmune hepatitis (not recorded which). What was sequenced was peripheral blood. The J gene is TRBJ1-2, the V gene TRBV5-4; absent DNA, TCRdb's TRBD1 call cannot be checked. The chain's CDR3 is CASSFPGQDHGYTF.